The 28 T cell receptor beta chains reported below all come from one sample, sequenced in a study of response to subunit inactivated influenza vaccine (dated by TCRdb to 2017 to 2018). In light of the paper, this sample's time point label describes: 45 days after influenza vaccine administration. Libraries were prepared through RT-PCR. These reads were obtained on an Illumina HiSeq 2500. TCRdb passed the public sequencing reads through fastp at Q25 and MiXCR, retaining productive beta sequences. Every entry covers one CDR3 protein and lists the most common genes and DNA from its rows. This sample lists over 150,000 distinct CDR3 sequences; roughly a tenth were detected once. Roughly 12% of the sample comes from the top ten. Sequencing was performed on non-naive T cells sorted from PBMCs, taken 45 days after vaccination. In the paper's terms, the cell subset or site label means: memory T cell fraction. Receptor source: a man aged 50 or older who received an inactivated influenza vaccine. Donor details come from another sample of the same person, matched by shared clones.

The chain carries TRBV20-1 and TRBJ2-7; tentatively, D is TRBD2 (6 bases). Trimming shortened V by 3 bases and J by 0 bases, and 12 bases separated the two germline ends. Per germline, CDR1 DFQATT and CDR2 SNEGSKA (reference sequence). This CDR3 comprises 14 residues. CDR3 nucleotides: TGCAGTGCTAGGAGAGGTAGCGGCTCCTACGAGCAGTACTTC. Translation: CSARRGSGSYEQYF.

This clonotype was counted between two and nine times. The V and J genes are TRBV15 and TRBJ2-5, with TRBD1 matching over 9 bases. Trimming took 3 bases from V and 3 from J; bases not matched to a gene: 5. Germline V gene data show CDR1 as LNHNV and CDR2 as YYDKDF (reference sequence). The CDR3 spans 15 residues. CDR3 DNA: TGTGCCACCAGCAGGGACAGGGGAATCGAAGAGACCCAGTACTTC. It yields the protein CATSRDRGIEETQYF.

This clonotype occurred many times. The rearrangement joins TRBV11-2 to TRBJ2-3, with TRBD1 matching over 7 bases. The CDR3 consists of 15 residues. Germline V gene sequence: CDR1 SGHAT, CDR2 FQNNGV. V lost 5 bases, J lost 2 bases, and 7 bases stayed unmatched. DNA of the CDR3: TGTGCCAGCAGCCAGGGACAGTACTACACAGATACGCAGTATTTT. Translation: CASSQGQYYTDTQYF.

The chain couples TRBV5-7 to TRBJ2-1; D gene unclear. TRBV5-7 counts as an open reading frame of uncertain function. The CDR3 consists of 14 residues. Trimming cost V 9 bases and J 3 bases, with 16 bases left between them. CDR3 amino acids: CAMGPPLLYNEQFF. The CDR3 bases are TGTGCCATGGGCCCCCCCCTTCTCTACAATGAGCAGTTCTTC.

In its sample, this clonotype was seen many times. This chain links TRBV25-1 with TRBJ1-5; maybe TRBD1 (5 bases). The germline V gene has CDR1 MGHDK and CDR2 SYGVNS. The CDR3 is made up of 12 amino acids. The CDR3 loop reads CPWGENNQPQHF. CDR3 nucleotides: TGTCCTTGGGGGGAGAACAATCAGCCCCAGCATTTT.

This clonotype was detected a few times. A read error may explain this, as a much larger clone is one base away. Here the CDR3 omits its conserved ending phenylalanine or tryptophan, so a read error is the likely source. CDR3 nucleotides: TGTGCCAGCAGTCCCATGCGGCAGAATGAGCAGTTCCTC. This encodes CASSPMRQNEQFL. The chain uses TRBV12-3 or TRBV12-4 and TRBJ2-1, with D unresolved. This CDR3 region has 13 residues. Trimming stripped 5 bases from V and 7 bases from J, with 12 bases between.

This chain connects TRBV5-8 to TRBJ1-1, with 12 positions matching TRBD1. The CDR3 is 13 residues long. Germline assignment: CDR1 SGHTS and CDR2 YDEGEE. The ends lost 4 bases at V and 8 bases at J; junction bases unmatched: 3. The CDR3 protein is CASSAGQGAEAFF. CDR3 in DNA: TGTGCCAGCAGCGCGGGACAGGGGGCGGAAGCTTTCTTT.

This clonotype came up many times. The chain recombines TRBV15 with TRBJ2-7; D may be TRBD1 or TRBD2 (5 bases each). Trimming took off 4 bases at V and 5 bases at J, with 21 bases between the two ends. Germline values: CDR1 LNHNV, CDR2 YYDKDF (reference sequence). There are 16 residues in the CDR3. CDR3 bases: TGTGCCACCAGCACCCGGGGCAGGGAGAGCGTAAACGAGCAGTACTTC. Its protein is CATSTRGRESVNEQYF.

This clonotype showed up many times. The gene calls are TRBV7-8 and TRBJ2-3; 8 nucleotides match TRBD1. The germline CDR1 and CDR2 sequences are SGHVS and FQNEAQ. The trim removed 2 bases at V and 6 bases at J, leaving 7 bases unmatched. The CDR3 spans 15 residues. The CDR3 spells CASSLTQYRGDTQYF. CDR3 DNA: TGTGCCAGCAGCTTAACCCAGTACAGGGGGGATACGCAGTATTTT.

DNA for the CDR3: TGTGCCAGCAGTTACTCGGTTCAGAACACCGGGGAGCTGTTTTTT. It translates to CASSYSVQNTGELFF. The chain joins TRBV6-5 to TRBJ2-2; D is uncertain. This CDR3 contains 15 residues. V was trimmed by 0 bases and J by 1 base, leaving 6 bases between them. The germline gives CDR1 MNHEY, CDR2 SVGAGI.

This rearrangement joins TRBV20-1 to TRBJ2-1; TRBD2 agrees at 9 bases. Germline-derived CDR1 and CDR2 are DFQATT and SNEGSKA (reference sequence). V shed 3 bases, J shed 6 bases, and the junction held 9 bases outside the gene matches. The CDR3 is 15 amino acids. This CDR3 reads CSASPVGSGSNEQFF. The DNA of the CDR3 is TGCAGTGCTAGCCCAGTGGGTAGCGGGAGCAATGAGCAGTTCTTC.

This clonotype was seen a handful of times. The chain has TRBV6-2 or TRBV6-3 and TRBJ1-3; D remains unclear. The CDR3 extends over 16 amino acids. Germline CDR1 MNHEY, CDR2 SVGEGT. V lost 6 bases, J lost 0 bases, and 15 bases lay in between. The CDR3 DNA reads TGTGCCAGCAGCCCCGTAACCCTCACCTCTGGAAACACCATATATTTT. Its translation: CASSPVTLTSGNTIYF.

This chain joins TRBV13 and TRBJ1-1, with 7 bases lining up with TRBD1. The CDR3 contains 14 residues. Trimming cost V 4 bases and J 5 bases; bases outside gene matches: 7. Germline loops: CDR1 PRHDT, CDR2 FYEKMQ (reference sequence). The CDR3 is CASSSQGGGTEAFF. The CDR3 nucleotides are TGTGCCAGCAGCTCCCAGGGGGGGGGAACTGAAGCTTTCTTT.

The gene calls are TRBV25-1 and TRBJ1-1; D possibly corresponds to TRBD1 (5 bases). This CDR3 contains 14 residues. With 7 bases removed from V and 8 bases from J, the gap between germline ends came to 20 bases. Looked up from germline, CDR1 is MGHDK and CDR2 is SYGVNS. CDR3 in DNA: TGTGCCAGCACCGCAGGGAGCGGCCGGATGGAAGCTTTCTTT. Protein sequence: CASTAGSGRMEAFF.

This clonotype was counted only a few times. This chain links TRBV20-1 with TRBJ1-1; TRBD1 matches at 9 bases. Germline V gene data show CDR1 as DFQATT and CDR2 as SNEGSKA (reference sequence). V lost 6 bases and J lost 0; bases outside the gene matches: 5. The CDR3 length is 14 residues. CDR3 region: CSARDRVMNTEAFF. The CDR3 DNA is TGCAGTGCCCGGGACAGGGTAATGAACACTGAAGCTTTCTTT.

The chain uses TRBV7-2 and TRBJ1-5; no definite D call. The CDR3 totals 13 residues. Deletions cut 0 bases from V and 5 bases from J, with 5 bases between. Germline-derived CDR1 and CDR2 are SGHTA and FQGNSA. CDR3 coding DNA: TGTGCCAGCAGCTTAGCGTATGATCAGCCCCAGCATTTT. Its protein product is CASSLAYDQPQHF. Drawing the rest from reference TRBV7-2 and TRBJ1-5, the complete variable domain is GAGVSQSPSNKVTEKGKDVELRCDPISGHTALYWYRQSLGQGLEFLIYFQGNSAPDKSGLPSDRFSAERTGGSVSTLTIQRTQQEDSAVYLCASSLAYDQPQHFGDGTRLSIL.

The chain couples TRBV7-9 to TRBJ2-7; D is uncertain. Germline CDR1 reads SEHNR; CDR2 reads FQNEAQ (reference sequence). Trimming stripped 5 bases from V and 6 bases from J, with 11 bases between. The CDR3 spans 12 residues. This chain's CDR3 is CASSRVGFEQYF. CDR3 sequence (DNA): TGTGCCAGCAGCCGCGTGGGGTTCGAGCAGTACTTC.

This clonotype has just a few counts. The chain uses TRBV5-6 and TRBJ2-7; no definite D call. The V gene's germline CDR1 is SGHDT and CDR2 YYEEEE. This CDR3 has 13 amino acids. V lost 1 base to trimming and J lost 3 bases, with 8 bases between them. CDR3 region: CASSLSQLYEQYF. The CDR3 nucleotides read TGTGCCAGCAGCTTGTCACAGCTCTACGAGCAGTACTTC.

The J gene is TRBJ2-2, the V gene TRBV6-1; D is undetermined. V lost 8 bases, J lost 6 bases, and 19 bases lay in between. CDR1 is MNHNS, CDR2 SASEGT, per germline. This CDR3 comprises 15 residues. This CDR3 reads CASLLGPRRAGELFF. CDR3 nucleotide sequence: TGTGCCAGCCTCCTCGGGCCCAGACGCGCCGGGGAGCTGTTTTTT.

V and J are TRBV5-1 and TRBJ2-1, with 12 bases that match TRBD1. The CDR3 length is 18 residues. The ends lost 4 bases at V and 7 bases at J; junction bases unmatched: 15. CDR1 is SGHRS and CDR2 is YFSETQ in the germline V gene. CDR3: CASSLVPLGTGGNNEQFF. In DNA form, the CDR3 reads TGCGCCAGCAGCCTTGTACCGCTGGGGACAGGGGGCAATAATGAGCAGTTCTTC.

This clonotype has more than one count but fewer than ten. This chain uses TRBV15 with TRBJ2-1; 7 nucleotides match TRBD2. Per the germline V gene, CDR1 is LNHNV and CDR2 is YYDKDF (reference sequence). This CDR3 is built from 16 residues. V lost 0 bases and J lost 10; bases outside the gene matches: 12. As DNA, the CDR3 is TGTGCCACCAGCAGAGATGCGGGAGTCCTCCTCAGGGAGCAGTTCTTC. Protein product: CATSRDAGVLLREQFF. Full variable domain (missing parts from reference TRBV15 and TRBJ2-1): DAMVIQNPRYQVTQFGKPVTLSCSQTLNHNVMYWYQQKSSQAPKLLFHYYDKDFNNEADTPDNFQSRRPNTSFCFLDIRSPGLGDTAMYLCATSRDAGVLLREQFFGPGTRLTVL.

Only a few counts were recorded for this clonotype. The gene calls are TRBV5-1 and TRBJ1-4; no clear D. The CDR3 runs 15 residues. CDR1 is SGHRS, CDR2 YFSETQ, per germline. V shed 0 bases and J shed 7 bases, with 13 bases lying between them. The CDR3 bases are TGCGCCAGCAGCTTGGCCGGGCGGTGGAGTGAAAAACTGTTTTTT. Translating it yields CASSLAGRWSEKLFF.

CDR3 nucleotides: TGTGCCAGCAGCTTATATTTTACAGGCGAAGCTTTCTTT. Translating gives CASSLYFTGEAFF. This sequence joins TRBV7-9 and TRBJ1-1; tentatively, D is TRBD1 (5 bases). Germline CDR1 SEHNR, CDR2 FQNEAQ (reference sequence). The CDR3 extends over 13 amino acids. V was pared by 2 bases and J by 8 bases, with 12 bases between.

The V and J genes are TRBV16 and TRBJ2-7; 8 bases match TRBD1. CDR1 and CDR2 (germline): KGHSY, FQNENV. With 4 bases clipped from V and 0 bases from J, the junction kept 2 bases outside the gene matches. This CDR3 is built from 14 residues. The DNA of the CDR3 is TGTGCCAGCAGCCGAGGACAGGGCTCCTACGAGCAGTACTTC. Encoded protein: CASSRGQGSYEQYF.

This clonotype has a single count. The chain carries TRBV7-2 and TRBJ2-7; the D gene is possibly TRBD1 (6 bases). This CDR3 spans 13 amino acids. CDR1 SGHTA and CDR2 FQGNSA come from the germline V gene. The germline V and J ends were trimmed by 4 bases and 7 bases, with 14 bases remaining between them. Here the CDR3 DNA reads TGTGCCAGCAGCTCAGGGGCCTTGGGTGAGCAGTACTTC. It specifies CASSSGALGEQYF.

This clonotype was detected many times. The chain links TRBV7-2 to TRBJ1-2; D ambiguous. The CDR3 is made up of 13 amino acids. Germline CDR1 SGHTA, CDR2 FQGNSA. Trimming removed 4 bases from V and 9 bases from J, with 15 bases in between. The CDR3: CASSSQPDTSYTF. DNA for the CDR3: TGTGCCAGCAGCTCCCAGCCCGACACTAGCTACACCTTC.

This clonotype was recorded once. The chain is built from TRBV11-2 and TRBJ2-3; 11 bases map to TRBD2. Losses at the gene ends were 5 bases for V and 4 bases for J; bases not matched to a gene: 8. CDR1 SGHAT and CDR2 FQNNGV come from the germline V gene. The CDR3 totals 16 residues. CDR3: CASSITSGSPADTQYF. Here the CDR3 DNA reads TGTGCCAGCAGCATCACTAGCGGGAGTCCCGCAGATACGCAGTATTTT.

The J gene is TRBJ2-4, the V gene TRBV20-1; 8 bases align to TRBD2. This CDR3 has 15 residues. CDR1 and CDR2 (germline): DFQATT, SNEGSKA (reference sequence). J lost 6 bases, V lost 3 bases, and 10 bases had no gene match. The CDR3 loop reads CSARGLGRGRNIQYF. CDR3 bases: TGCAGTGCTAGGGGACTAGGGCGGGGGCGAAACATTCAGTACTTC.